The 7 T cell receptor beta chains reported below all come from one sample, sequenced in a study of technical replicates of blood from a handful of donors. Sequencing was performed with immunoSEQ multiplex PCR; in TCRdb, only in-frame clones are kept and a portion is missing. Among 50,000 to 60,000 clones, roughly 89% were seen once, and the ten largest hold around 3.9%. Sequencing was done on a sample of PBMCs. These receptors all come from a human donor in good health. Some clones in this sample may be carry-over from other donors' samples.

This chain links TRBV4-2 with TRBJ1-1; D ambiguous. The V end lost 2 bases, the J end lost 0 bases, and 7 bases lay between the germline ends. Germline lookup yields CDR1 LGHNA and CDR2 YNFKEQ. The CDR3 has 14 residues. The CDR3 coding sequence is TGTGCCAGCAGCCAAAAGAGGATGAACACTGAAGCTTTCTTT. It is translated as CASSQKRMNTEAFF.

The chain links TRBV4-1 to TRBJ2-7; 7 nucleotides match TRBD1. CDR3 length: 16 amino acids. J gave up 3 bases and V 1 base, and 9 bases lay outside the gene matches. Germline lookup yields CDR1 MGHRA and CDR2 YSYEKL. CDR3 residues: CASSQGGQGDLYEQYF. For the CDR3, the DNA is TGCGCCAGCAGCCAAGGAGGGCAGGGGGACCTCTACGAGCAGTACTTC.

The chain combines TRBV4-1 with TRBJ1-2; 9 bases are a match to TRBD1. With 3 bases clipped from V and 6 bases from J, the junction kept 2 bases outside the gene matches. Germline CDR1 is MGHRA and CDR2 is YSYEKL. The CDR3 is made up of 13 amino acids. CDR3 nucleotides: TGCGCCAGCAGCCAGGGACAGGGAGATGGCTACACCTTC. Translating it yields CASSQGQGDGYTF.

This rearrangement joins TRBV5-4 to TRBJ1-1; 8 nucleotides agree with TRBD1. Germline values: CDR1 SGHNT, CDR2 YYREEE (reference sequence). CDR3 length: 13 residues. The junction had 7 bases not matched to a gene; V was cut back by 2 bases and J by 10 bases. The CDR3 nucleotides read TGTGCCAGCAGCTTAGCGACAGGGGCGGGAGCTTTCTTT. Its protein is CASSLATGAGAFF.

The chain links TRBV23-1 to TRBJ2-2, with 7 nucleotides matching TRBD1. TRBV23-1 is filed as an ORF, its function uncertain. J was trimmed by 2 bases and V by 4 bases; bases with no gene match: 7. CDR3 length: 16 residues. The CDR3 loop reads CASSRTGDLNTGELFF. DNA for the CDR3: TGCGCCAGCAGTCGTACAGGGGACCTAAACACCGGGGAGCTGTTTTTT.

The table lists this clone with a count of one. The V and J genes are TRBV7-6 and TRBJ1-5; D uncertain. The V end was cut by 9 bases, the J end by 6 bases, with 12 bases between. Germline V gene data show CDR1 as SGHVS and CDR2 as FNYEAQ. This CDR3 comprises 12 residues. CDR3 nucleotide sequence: TGTGCCAGTAAACGGGTCCCTCAGCCCCAGCATTTT. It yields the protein CASKRVPQPQHF.

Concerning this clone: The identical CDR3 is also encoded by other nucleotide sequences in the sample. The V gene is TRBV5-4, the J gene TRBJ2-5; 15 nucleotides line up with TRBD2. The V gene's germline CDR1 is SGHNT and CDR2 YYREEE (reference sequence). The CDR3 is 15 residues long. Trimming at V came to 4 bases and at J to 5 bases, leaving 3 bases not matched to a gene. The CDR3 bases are TGTGCCAGCAGCCCCGGACTAGCGGGAGGGGAGACCCAGTACTTC. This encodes CASSPGLAGGETQYF.